The entry that follows covers one TCR beta chain sequence. Its antigen remains unidentified. Within one base of it there is no much larger clone, and no base qualities were kept. The trial excluded patients who had a history of autoimmune disease or were on systemic immunosuppression. Peripheral blood for TCR sequencing was collected from all dose cohorts at baseline, on cycle 4 day 1, and on cycle 7 day 1. Samples were obtained from an open-label, multicenter, first-in-human phase I dose-escalation trial of ivuxolimab. Adults with locally advanced or metastatic melanoma, renal cell, hepatocellular, or head and neck squamous cell carcinoma were enrolled in the trial. CD4+ and CD8+ T cells were sorted separately from peripheral blood before TCR sequencing. This specimen comes from a study of OX40 agonist ivuxolimab in advanced cancers. Some background on the complete study: Ivuxolimab, which targeted the costimulatory receptor OX40 (CD134), was an agonistic, fully human IgG2 monoclonal antibody. Intravenous ivuxolimab was administered to patients every 2 weeks at six dose levels: 0.01, 0.1, 0.3, 1.5, 3 and 10 mg/kg. Partial responses were achieved by three dose-escalation patients, of whom one had hepatocellular carcinoma and two had cutaneous melanoma. In the dose-escalation cohort, more than 80% of patients were male, and the mean age was 60 years with a range of roughly 23 to 90. Among the 52 dose-escalation patients, around 20 had hepatocellular carcinoma, approximately 15 melanoma, 9 renal cell carcinoma and 9 head and neck cancer. The paper reports the monotherapy dose-escalation portion (N = 52 patients) of the phase I ivuxolimab trial. Prior anti-PD-1, anti-PD-L1 or anti-CTLA-4 therapy was permitted, and checkpoint inhibitors had been received by less than 45% of dose-escalation patients. Peripheral TCRbeta sequencing aimed to test whether ivuxolimab altered TCR sequence diversity and caused clonal T-cell expansion. What the research found in general, with its limitations: At doses of 0.1 to 3.0 mg/kg, clonal expansion of both CD4+ and CD8+ T cells in blood was seen between baseline and week 6. On average, CD8+ T cells showed more expanded clones than CD4+ T cells after ivuxolimab. Low levels of normalized T-cell clonal expansion were also seen in some nonresponding patients. In partial responders in the 0.1-3.0 mg/kg groups, normalized peripheral clonal expansion was found to be among the lowest, especially among CD8+ T cells. Which antigens the clonally expanded peripheral T cells were specific for was not determined.

Genomic DNA was isolated from the sorted cells so that the TCRbeta CDR3 region could be sequenced. TCRbeta CDR3 regions were sequenced using the immunoSEQ Assay. The clones in this table, taken by TCRdb from immuneACCESS, are in-frame only. Not every clone is retained; where verified, under half of the shortfall comes from an unresolved V gene, and the cause of the rest is unknown. This sample lists about 60,000 clones; about 87% were detected once. The ten largest clonotypes hold under 3.5% of the sample. The specimen comprised CD4+ or CD8+ T cells sorted from blood, sampled in a trial of the OX40 agonist ivuxolimab. This receptor was taken from an adult with an advanced solid tumor such as melanoma, head and neck, liver or kidney cancer.

The CDR3 sequence is CASSSGWGQAGAFF. The nucleotide sequence is TGTGCCAGCAGCTCGGGTTGGGGACAGGCGGGTGCTTTCTTT. The V and J segments used are TRBV7-8 and TRBJ1-1; 8 bases in the middle match TRBD1. The germline V gene gives CDR1 as SGHVS and CDR2 as FQNEAQ. The CDR3 starts with the cysteine, ends with the phenylalanine, and has 14 residues. Only the CDR3 region is kept as DNA, spanning 42 bases read in frame from base 1. Trimming leaves V shorter by 4 bases and J shorter by 11 bases, with the junction holding 12 bases beyond the gene matches.